This passage covers 19 T cell receptor beta chains from one sample sequenced in a study of T cell responses to AZD1222 COVID-19 vaccine. TCRdb's copy holds only in-frame clones and misses some; the assay was immunoSEQ multiplex PCR. The repertoire holds some 200,000 clones, with just over 90% as singletons. Material: peripheral blood, obtained on day 0 of MenACWY control vaccination. Receptors originate from an adult in good health.

The chain combines TRBV19 with TRBJ1-1; 8 positions agree with TRBD1. The V gene end was trimmed by 5 bases and the J gene end by 5 bases; junction bases not matched to a gene: 13. Germline V gene lookup returns CDR1 LNHDA and CDR2 SQIVND (reference sequence). The CDR3 runs 16 residues. The CDR3 bases are TGTGCCAGTAGTCCTTGGACAGGGAAAGGTGGAACTGAAGCTTTCTTT. Residues: CASSPWTGKGGTEAFF.

The rearrangement uses TRBV2 and TRBJ1-5, with D tentatively TRBD1 (5 bases). The CDR3 sequence is 15 residues long. The V gene's germline CDR1 is SNHLY and CDR2 FYNNEI. Trimming cost V 6 bases and J 0 bases, with 12 bases left between them. CDR3 region: CASSETGYSNQPQHF. The CDR3 DNA reads TGTGCCAGCAGCGAAACAGGTTATAGCAATCAGCCCCAGCATTTT.

V and J are TRBV30 and TRBJ2-1; 7 bases map to TRBD1. The V gene's germline CDR1 is GTSNPN and CDR2 SVGIG (reference sequence). The CDR3 has 13 residues. The J segment lost 7 bases and the V segment lost 3 bases, leaving 6 bases of the junction unmatched. CDR3 DNA sequence: TGTGCCTGGAGCACAGGGGTCGGAAATGAGCAGTTCTTC. Amino acid sequence: CAWSTGVGNEQFF.

The rearrangement links TRBV5-6 to TRBJ2-7; 8 bases line up with TRBD1. Germline loops: CDR1 SGHDT, CDR2 YYEEEE. V was clipped by 4 bases and J by 0 bases; unmatched bases: 9. The CDR3 has 16 residues. CDR3 bases: TGTGCCAGCAGCGAAACAGGGGGTCTGAGCTCCTACGAGCAGTACTTC. This gives the protein CASSETGGLSSYEQYF.

V is TRBV7-2 and J is TRBJ1-5; TRBD1 agrees at 11 bases. The CDR3 contains 14 residues. J was trimmed by 7 bases and V by 4 bases; bases with no gene match: 3. Germline V CDR1 and CDR2: SGHTA, FQGNSA. CDR3 coding DNA: TGTGCCAGCAGCTCCGGACAGGGGGCCCAGCCCCAGCATTTT. Amino acids: CASSSGQGAQPQHF.

This clone came up a few times. The V gene is TRBV5-5, the J gene TRBJ1-6; TRBD1 matches 8 bases. The CDR3 extends over 15 amino acids. Per the germline V gene, CDR1 is SGHKS and CDR2 is YYEKEE (reference sequence). The ends lost 3 bases at V and 7 bases at J; junction bases unmatched: 6. The CDR3 DNA reads as TGTGCCAGCAGCTCCAGACAGGGGCGCAATTCACCCCTCCACTTT. Its translation: CASSSRQGRNSPLHF.

The chain has TRBV5-1 and TRBJ1-6; D is uncertain. Looked up from germline, CDR1 is SGHRS and CDR2 is YFSETQ. The V end was cut by 1 base, the J end by 7 bases, with 12 bases between. This CDR3 has 15 residues. The DNA of the CDR3 is TGCGCCAGCAGCTTGAGCCGGGAAGGGAATTCACCCCTCCACTTT. It encodes CASSLSREGNSPLHF.

The table lists this clone with a count of one. The rearrangement joins TRBV9 to TRBJ1-2, with a weak D call TRBD1 (5 bases). CDR1 is SGDLS and CDR2 is YYNGEE in the germline V gene. The germline V and J ends were trimmed by 5 bases and 0 bases, with 14 bases remaining between them. There are 15 residues in the CDR3. CDR3 region: CASSSRGTPNYGYTF. The CDR3 DNA is TGTGCCAGCAGTAGCCGGGGCACACCTAACTATGGCTACACCTTC.

The chain links TRBV6-1 to TRBJ1-1; D unresolved. Germline values: CDR1 MNHNS, CDR2 SASEGT. V gave up 7 bases and J gave up 5 bases, with 8 bases separating them. This CDR3 is 11 amino acids long. The CDR3 loop reads CASNTRTEAFF. The CDR3 DNA reads as TGTGCCAGCAACACGAGAACTGAAGCTTTCTTT.

This clone was detected only once. This rearrangement joins TRBV18 to TRBJ1-4; unclear D gene. Trimming took off 3 bases at V and 7 bases at J, with 6 bases between the two ends. CDR1 and CDR2 from the germline V gene are KGHSH and LQKENI. This CDR3 contains 12 residues. Here the CDR3 DNA reads TGTGCCAGCTCACCGTCGGGTGAAAAACTGTTTTTT. This codes for CASSPSGEKLFF.

CDR3 in amino acids: CASSSDRDNSPLHF. The CDR3 nucleotides read TGTGCCAGCAGCTCGGACAGGGACAATTCACCCCTCCACTTT. The chain uses TRBV7-9 and TRBJ1-6; 8 bases match TRBD1. The CDR3 extends over 14 amino acids. Germline CDR1 and CDR2: SEHNR and FQNEAQ (reference sequence). The J segment lost 7 bases and the V segment lost 4 bases, leaving 3 bases of the junction unmatched.

The V gene is TRBV7-8, the J gene TRBJ1-3; D is undetermined. With 2 bases removed from V and 10 bases from J, the gap between germline ends came to 18 bases. The germline gives CDR1 SGHVS, CDR2 FQNEAQ. The CDR3 covers 15 residues. CDR3 loop: CASSLSHLASQTIYF. CDR3 sequence (DNA): TGTGCCAGCAGCTTAAGCCACCTTGCTTCTCAAACCATATATTTT.

The V and J genes are TRBV7-7 and TRBJ1-4; 9 bases are shared with TRBD1. The germline CDR1 and CDR2 sequences are SSHAT and FNYEAQ (reference sequence). V shed 3 bases and J 8 bases; nucleotides not matched to a gene: 7. The CDR3 sequence is 15 residues long. The CDR3 region has the DNA TGTGCCAGCAGCTTTCGGACAGGGGTACAGGAAAAACTGTTTTTT. Amino acids: CASSFRTGVQEKLFF.

The CDR3 reads CASSSVWGGNTIYF. The DNA for the CDR3 is TGTGCCAGCAGCTCCGTTTGGGGCGGAAACACCATATATTTT. The chain joins TRBV7-9 to TRBJ1-3, with D maybe TRBD1 (5 bases). Trimming removed 4 bases from V and 4 bases from J, with 11 bases in between. Germline V gene sequence: CDR1 SEHNR, CDR2 FQNEAQ (reference sequence). This CDR3 comprises 14 residues.

The CDR3 is CASSYTGSSYNSPLHF. The CDR3 DNA sequence: TGTGCCAGCAGCTACACAGGGAGCTCCTATAATTCACCCCTCCACTTT. This chain joins TRBV7-9 and TRBJ1-6; the D gene is possibly TRBD1 (6 bases). Germline V lookup: CDR1 SEHNR, CDR2 FQNEAQ (reference sequence). The CDR3 runs to 16 residues. Trimming stripped 4 bases from V and 0 bases from J, with 10 bases between.

V gene TRBV12-3 or TRBV12-4 combines with J gene TRBJ1-1; weak D call: TRBD1 (6 bases). The CDR3 runs 12 residues. Trimming shortened V by 5 bases and J by 5 bases, and 9 bases separated the two germline ends. The CDR3 reads CASSVQGTEAFF. CDR3 sequence (DNA): TGTGCCAGCAGTGTCCAGGGGACTGAAGCTTTCTTT.

The chain uses TRBV5-1 and TRBJ2-6, with unresolved D. This CDR3 spans 14 amino acids. Germline V gene data show CDR1 as SGHRS and CDR2 as YFSETQ. V was trimmed by 0 bases and J by 0 bases, leaving 1 base between them. The chain's CDR3 is CASSLVSGANVLTF. The CDR3 DNA reads TGCGCCAGCAGCTTGGTCTCTGGGGCCAACGTCCTGACTTTC.

J is TRBJ1-5 and V is TRBV27; 8 bases match TRBD1. Losses at the gene ends were 4 bases for V and 4 bases for J; bases not matched to a gene: 3. The CDR3 has 14 amino acids. Germline V gene sequence: CDR1 MNHEY, CDR2 SMNVEV (reference sequence). The CDR3 reads CASSYRQGNQPQHF. CDR3 DNA: TGTGCCAGCAGTTATAGACAGGGGAATCAGCCCCAGCATTTT.

The chain combines TRBV5-5 with TRBJ1-1, with D possibly TRBD1 on 6 matching bases. The germline V gene encodes CDR1 SGHKS and CDR2 YYEKEE (reference sequence). CDR3 length: 15 amino acids. V was pared by 3 bases and J by 4 bases, with 16 bases between. CDR3 DNA: TGTGCCAGCAGCTCCTTTTATGGGGGCGCCACTGAAGCTTTCTTT. This sequence encodes CASSSFYGGATEAFF.